This entry features one T cell receptor beta chain sequence. This specimen comes from a study of blood T cell repertoires in COVID-19. Libraries were prepared by immunoSEQ multiplex PCR; TCRdb keeps only in-frame clonotypes and omits some of them. The sample has 95,000 to 150,000 clones, under 90% seen once. The CDR3 is 12 amino acids. Trimming cost V 3 bases and J 0 bases, with 4 bases left between them. Germline CDR1 reads DFQATT; CDR2 reads SNEGSKA (reference sequence). The chain carries TRBV20-1 and TRBJ2-3; D not certain. Sequenced: peripheral blood. This clonotype was obtained from a woman between 65 and 79 years old with acute or convalescent COVID-19. CDR3 region: CSASTSTDTQYF. The CDR3 DNA is TGCAGTGCTAGTACAAGCACAGATACGCAGTATTTT.